A selection of T cell receptor beta chains follows, all from one sample in a study of OX40 agonist ivuxolimab in advanced cancers. Method: immunoSEQ multiplex PCR; TCRdb's copy keeps in-frame clones and lacks some. Of about 82,000 clones listed, 83% are singletons. The sample in question was CD4+ or CD8+ T cells sorted from blood, obtained in a trial of the OX40 agonist ivuxolimab. The receptors originated from an adult with an advanced solid tumor such as melanoma, head and neck, liver or kidney cancer. The CDR3 runs from the conserved cysteine through the conserved F or W. A D gene is named only where the DNA matches it firmly. Where a row states a size, it is once, few, many or the class of an expanded clone; other rows omit it.

d_call j_call clone_size v_call cdr3_nt cdr3_aa
. TRBJ2-3 once TRBV27 TGTGCCAGCAGTTCGAACACAGATACGCAGTATTTT CASSSNTDTQYF
. TRBJ1-5 . TRBV6-6 TGTGCCAGCAATTCACCCACAGCGGGGGTTCAGCCCCAGCATTTT CASNSPTAGVQPQHF
. TRBJ1-4 . TRBV5-1 TGCGCCAGCAGCTTGGGATTTAGCGATGAAAAACTGTTTTTT CASSLGFSDEKLFF
. TRBJ2-5 . TRBV11-2 TGTGCCAGCAGCCCCGCGGGGACCTCCGGGCCAACAGCCCAGTACTTC CASSPAGTSGPTAQYF
TRBD1 TRBJ2-7 . TRBV5-1 TGCGCCAGCAGCTTGGAGGGGGCCTTAGGTGGGTACGAGCAGTACTTC CASSLEGALGGYEQYF
. TRBJ2-7 . TRBV7-2 TGTGCCAGCAGCCCTAATAGGGACTACGAGCAGTACTTC CASSPNRDYEQYF
. TRBJ2-2 . TRBV7-2 TGTGCCAGCAGCTTAGTCCCGGCTCCGGGGACCGGGGAGCTGTTTTTT CASSLVPAPGTGELFF
. TRBJ2-5 . TRBV21-1 TGTGCCAGCAGCAAATTGAGGGCAAGGGCAGGGCGTCTTCAGGAGACCCAGTACTTC CASSKLRARAGRLQETQYF
. TRBJ1-3 few TRBV7-8 TGTGCCAGCAGCTTAGCGCGGCAGGCCACCATATATTTT CASSLARQATIYF
. TRBJ1-2 once TRBV6-5 TGTGCCAGCAGTTACTCGGGGGACATTAACTATGGCTACACCTTC CASSYSGDINYGYTF
. TRBJ1-2 . TRBV5-1 TGCGCCAGCAGCTTGGAGGGGGGGCGTGGCTATGGCTACACCTTC CASSLEGGRGYGYTF
. TRBJ2-5 . TRBV29-1 TGCAGCGTTGAAAGGGGTGGGTCGGAGACCCAGTACTTC CSVERGGSETQYF
. TRBJ2-3 . TRBV9 TGTGCCAGCAGCGTAGAGGGTTGGGGGCCCGACGGGAGCACAGATACGCAGTATTTT CASSVEGWGPDGSTDTQYF
. TRBJ1-3 few TRBV14 TGTGCCAGCAGCCGAGCGACGCACGAAGGAAACACCATATATTTT CASSRATHEGNTIYF
TRBD1 TRBJ2-7 . TRBV6-6 TGTGCCAGCAGACAGGGGGACGAGCAGTACTTC CASRQGDEQYF
TRBD1 TRBJ1-5 . TRBV19 TGTGCCAGTGAGACAGGGTTGGGCAATCAGCCCCAGCATTTT CASETGLGNQPQHF
. TRBJ2-6 . TRBV13 TGTGCCAGCAGATACTCTGGGGCCAACGTCCTGACTTTC CASRYSGANVLTF
TRBD1 TRBJ2-7 . TRBV11-2 TGTGCCAGCAGTCGAGTCGACAGGGGGAGGGAGCAGTACTTC CASSRVDRGREQYF
TRBD2 TRBJ2-1 . TRBV5-4 TGTGCCAGCAGCTTAGGACTAGCGGGGGGCGATGAGCAGTTCTTC CASSLGLAGGDEQFF
TRBD2 TRBJ2-3 . TRBV7-9 TGTGCCAGCAGCCTACTGAGCGGGGGGGCCAGCACAGATACGCAGTATTTT CASSLLSGGASTDTQYF
. TRBJ1-2 . TRBV28 TGTGCCAGCAGTTCAGGGGATTCTAACTATGGCTACACCTTC CASSSGDSNYGYTF
TRBD1 TRBJ1-4 . TRBV6-5 TGTGCCAGCAGTTACTCGGGACAGTCTAATGAAAAACTGTTTTTT CASSYSGQSNEKLFF
. TRBJ2-5 few TRBV5-6 TGTGCCAGCAGCTTAAGCCGGACCCAGTACTTC CASSLSRTQYF
TRBD1 TRBJ1-1 . TRBV28 TGTGCCAGCACCACCTCGGGACAGGCGACCCGAAGTTTCTTT CASTTSGQATRSFF
. TRBJ2-4 . TRBV18 TGTGCCAGCTCACCCGAGCTTAGGGACATTCAGTACTTC CASSPELRDIQYF
TRBD1 TRBJ1-2 . TRBV6-1 TGTGCCAGCACCCGGACAGGGGAGCGCTATGGCTACACCTTC CASTRTGERYGYTF
TRBD1 TRBJ1-2 . TRBV7-9 TGTGCCAGCAGCAACCTAATCGGACAGGGGGAAAATGGCTACACCTTC CASSNLIGQGENGYTF
. TRBJ2-7 . TRBV5-5 TGTGCCAGCAGCCCGTGGGGGTACAGGAACTCCTACGAGCAGTACTTC CASSPWGYRNSYEQYF
TRBD1 TRBJ2-5 . TRBV19 TGTGCCAGTGGGGATGGACAGGGGAAAGAGACCCAGTACTTC CASGDGQGKETQYF
TRBD1 TRBJ2-1 . TRBV4-3 TGCGCCAGCGCCAGGGGGCGGGGAGAGTACAATGAGCAGTTCTTC CASARGRGEYNEQFF
. TRBJ2-7 . TRBV30 TGTGCCTGGAGGCCTAGGGGGGGGTCAGTCTCCGAGCAGTACTTC CAWRPRGGSVSEQYF
. TRBJ2-7 . TRBV7-7 TGTGCCAGCAGCCCAATCAGGGGGGGCTACGAGCAGTACTTC CASSPIRGGYEQYF
. TRBJ1-2 . TRBV9 TGTGCCAGCAGCGTTGGGGTGGGGGCAGGGATGGTAGGCTACACCTTC CASSVGVGAGMVGYTF
. TRBJ2-5 . TRBV4-2 TGTGCCAGCAGCCAAGTGGGCAGGGGAGAGACCCAGTACTTC CASSQVGRGETQYF
TRBD2 TRBJ2-3 . TRBV14 TGTGCCAGCAGCCAAACTAGCGCGCAGTATTTT CASSQTSAQYF
TRBD1 TRBJ2-7 . TRBV4-3 TGCGCCAGCAGCCAACAACAGGGGGCGTTGGACGAGCAGTACTTC CASSQQQGALDEQYF
. TRBJ1-2 . TRBV29-1 TGCAGCGTTTTGACGGACTATGGCTACACCTTC CSVLTDYGYTF
. TRBJ1-3 . TRBV6-5 TGTGCCAGCAGTTACTCGTACGGTACTGGAAACACCATATATTTT CASSYSYGTGNTIYF
TRBD1 TRBJ2-7 . TRBV27 TGTGCCAGCAGTTTCCGGGACAGGGAGGTGCAGTACTTC CASSFRDREVQYF
. TRBJ2-5 . TRBV7-2 TGTGCCAGCAGCTTCGGACTAGGGGGACAAGAGACCCAGTACTTC CASSFGLGGQETQYF
. TRBJ1-2 . TRBV19 TGTGCCAGTAGAATAAGTCTTAACTATGGCTACACCTTC CASRISLNYGYTF
TRBD2 TRBJ2-3 . TRBV18 TGTGCCAGCTCACCGGCCTCACTAGCGGGGGGCCGGGATACGCAGTATTTT CASSPASLAGGRDTQYF
. TRBJ1-6 few TRBV27 TGTGCCAGCAGTTTGCAGGGACCAACCTCCTATAATTCACCCCTCCACTTT CASSLQGPTSYNSPLHF
. TRBJ1-2 . TRBV4-2 TGTGCCAGCAGCCAAGCGGGAGGGGACGGCTACACCTTC CASSQAGGDGYTF
TRBD1 TRBJ1-2 . TRBV7-9 TGTGCCAGCAGCTCTATTCGGACAGGGCCAAGGTATGGCTACACCTTC CASSSIRTGPRYGYTF
. TRBJ1-1 . TRBV18 TGTGCCAGCTCACCATACTCCGGCCGGGACACTGAAGCTTTCTTT CASSPYSGRDTEAFF
TRBD1 TRBJ2-7 . TRBV5-5 TGTGCCAGCAGCCTGCTGACAGGGGACACCTACGAGCAGTACTTC CASSLLTGDTYEQYF
. TRBJ2-7 few TRBV7-9 TGTGCCAGCAGCTTAGCACTCGGCGGGGACGAGCAGTACTTC CASSLALGGDEQYF
. TRBJ1-3 . TRBV7-6 TGTGCCAGCAGCTCAGGAAGAATCGAGAAAAACACCATATATTTT CASSSGRIEKNTIYF
TRBD1 TRBJ2-5 . TRBV4-1 TGCGCCAGCAGCCACAGGGGGCTTGGCCAAGAGACCCAGTACTTC CASSHRGLGQETQYF